These T cell receptor beta chains were read from a single sample in a study of radiotherapy plus CTLA-4 blockade in lung cancer. Using immunoSEQ multiplex PCR, the repertoire was profiled, and TCRdb retains in-frame clones only, with some absent. The sample carries fewer than 150,000 clones, just under 80% recorded once. The sample was peripheral blood, taken from a patient treated with radiotherapy plus ipilimumab. Every receptor here comes from a human donor with non-small cell lung cancer who had a partial response to radiotherapy plus ipilimumab. Each CDR3 is given with its conserved first and last residue. D genes are given only for firm matches. Clone size appears in some rows only: once, few, many, or a class for an expanded clone.

cdr3_aa	cdr3_nt	cdr3_length	v_call	j_call	d_call	clone_size
CASSIQGLAGSRSYNEQFF	TGTGCCAGTAGTATTCAGGGACTAGCGGGGAGTAGGTCCTACAATGAGCAGTTCTTC	19	TRBV19	TRBJ2-1	TRBD2	few
CASSSGTSGFYNEQFF	TGTGCCAGTAGTTCCGGGACTAGCGGGTTCTACAATGAGCAGTTCTTC	16	TRBV19	TRBJ2-1	TRBD2	NA
CASSARGLEETQYF	TGTGCCAGCAGCGCCCGTGGACTAGAAGAGACCCAGTACTTC	14	TRBV9	TRBJ2-5	TRBD2	NA
CASSLAGVGRTGELFF	TGTGCCAGCAGCTTGGCAGGGGTTGGGAGAACCGGGGAGCTGTTTTTT	16	TRBV7-6	TRBJ2-2	NA	NA
CAWSPAGEQFF	TGTGCCTGGAGTCCCGCGGGTGAGCAGTTCTTC	11	TRBV30	TRBJ2-1	NA	few
CASSFSYNEQFF	TGTGCCAGCAGTTTCAGTTACAATGAGCAGTTCTTC	12	TRBV28	TRBJ2-1	NA	NA
CASRGDFETEAFF	TGTGCCAGTCGAGGGGACTTCGAGACTGAAGCTTTCTTT	13	TRBV6-6	TRBJ1-1	NA	NA
CASSLWVGGEGWDTQYF	TGTGCCAGCAGTTTATGGGTTGGAGGGGAGGGTTGGGATACGCAGTATTTT	17	TRBV27	TRBJ2-3	TRBD2	few
CASSGTGGNQPQHF	TGTGCCAGTAGTGGGACAGGGGGCAATCAGCCCCAGCATTTT	14	TRBV19	TRBJ1-5	TRBD1	NA
CASSRDSNEKLFF	TGTGCCAGCTCAAGAGATTCAAATGAAAAACTGTTTTTT	13	TRBV18	TRBJ1-4	NA	NA
CASTRGTNTDTQYF	TGTGCCAGCACCCGCGGGACTAACACAGATACGCAGTATTTT	14	TRBV6-5	TRBJ2-3	TRBD2	NA
CASTRTQGTERAFF	TGTGCCAGCACCCGGACACAGGGGACCGAGCGAGCTTTCTTT	14	TRBV6-5	TRBJ1-1	TRBD1	NA
CASSLRETGELFF	TGTGCCAGCAGCTTACGTGAGACCGGGGAGCTGTTTTTT	13	TRBV7-8	TRBJ2-2	NA	NA
CASSLGTSGRSGEQFF	TGCGCCAGCAGCTTGGGGACTAGCGGGAGGAGTGGTGAGCAGTTCTTC	16	TRBV5-1	TRBJ2-1	TRBD2	NA
CASSLDRGEKLFF	TGTGCCAGCAGCTTGGACAGGGGTGAAAAACTGTTTTTT	13	TRBV7-8	TRBJ1-4	TRBD1	NA
CASRTSGAGTDTQYF	TGTGCCAGCAGGACTAGCGGGGCGGGCACAGATACGCAGTATTTT	15	TRBV6-1	TRBJ2-3	TRBD2	once
CASRQGVSANEQFF	TGCGCCAGCAGGCAAGGAGTCTCTGCCAATGAGCAGTTCTTC	14	TRBV5-1	TRBJ2-1	NA	NA
CASSQENIAGEKLFF	TGCGCCAGCAGCCAAGAAAATATCGCCGGGGAAAAACTGTTTTTT	15	TRBV4-1	TRBJ1-4	NA	NA
CASSQGQGAGEAFF	TGCGCCAGCAGCCAGGGACAGGGGGCCGGTGAAGCTTTCTTT	14	TRBV5-1	TRBJ1-1	TRBD1	NA
CASSCSRQGTEAFF	TGTGCCAGCAGTTGCTCCAGACAGGGGACTGAAGCTTTCTTT	14	TRBV6-5	TRBJ1-1	TRBD1	NA
CASSVGGGQGSAGELFF	TGTGCCAGCAGCGTAGGCGGTGGCCAGGGTTCCGCCGGGGAGCTGTTTTTT	17	TRBV9	TRBJ2-2	NA	NA
CASSFAWTAQPYEQYF	TGTGCCAGCAGCTTTGCGTGGACAGCCCAACCCTACGAGCAGTACTTC	16	TRBV12-1	TRBJ2-7	NA	NA
CASSLGFGSSGTEQFF	TGTGCCAGCAGCTTAGGTTTCGGGAGTTCTGGTACTGAGCAGTTCTTC	16	TRBV11-1	TRBJ2-1	NA	NA
CASSDGDRGANTEAFF	TGTGCCAGCAGTGACGGGGACAGGGGCGCCAACACTGAAGCTTTCTTT	16	TRBV6-4	TRBJ1-1	TRBD1	NA
CASSVREGQGGYTF	TGTGCCAGCAGTGTAAGGGAGGGGCAGGGTGGCTACACCTTC	14	TRBV6-5	TRBJ1-2	NA	few
CASSPGRSSYNEQFF	TGTGCCAGCAGCCCCGGGAGGAGCTCCTACAATGAGCAGTTCTTC	15	TRBV7-9	TRBJ2-1	TRBD2	NA
CASSDPDSGKTYEQYF	TGCGCCAGCAGTGATCCCGACTCCGGGAAGACCTACGAGCAGTACTTC	16	TRBV10-1	TRBJ2-7	NA	few
CASRTDSGNTIYF	TGTGCCAGCCGGACAGACTCTGGAAACACCATATATTTT	13	TRBV6-6	TRBJ1-3	NA	few
CASSLGGGNTEAFF	TGTGCCAGCAGCTTAGGGGGGGGGAACACTGAAGCTTTCTTT	14	TRBV11-2	TRBJ1-1	NA	NA
CASSFRRGEAFF	TGTGCCAGCAGTTTCCGACGGGGTGAAGCTTTCTTT	12	TRBV6-1	TRBJ1-1	NA	NA
CASSHGQYTDTQYF	TGTGCCAGCAGTCATGGACAGTACACAGATACGCAGTATTTT	14	TRBV27	TRBJ2-3	NA	NA
CASSLWTSGYYNEQFF	TGTGCCAGCAGCTTATGGACTAGCGGGTATTACAATGAGCAGTTCTTC	16	TRBV7-3	TRBJ2-1	TRBD2	NA
CASNVRGVYNEQFF	TGTGCCAGCAACGTTCGGGGGGTCTACAATGAGCAGTTCTTC	14	TRBV28	TRBJ2-1	TRBD2	NA
CASSQSRVKLFF	TGTGCCAGCAGCCAATCTCGCGTAAAACTGTTTTTT	12	TRBV14	TRBJ1-4	NA	NA
CAIPQRLTKDRVLRPQHF	TGTGCCATACCCCAGAGGCTGACAAAGGACAGGGTCCTACGGCCCCAGCATTTT	18	TRBV19	TRBJ1-5	TRBD1	once
CASSLVTGTYNEQFF	TGTGCCAGCAGCTTAGTGACGGGAACCTACAATGAGCAGTTCTTC	15	TRBV7-9	TRBJ2-1	NA	NA
CASSQVDRGSNYGYTF	TGTGCCAGCAGCCAAGTCGACAGGGGGTCCAACTATGGCTACACCTTC	16	TRBV14	TRBJ1-2	TRBD1	NA
CASSETRTGYEQYF	TGTGCCAGCAGTGAAACCCGGACTGGCTACGAGCAGTACTTC	14	TRBV6-1	TRBJ2-7	NA	NA
CASSFDRYEQYF	TGCGCCAGCAGCTTCGACAGGTACGAGCAGTACTTC	12	TRBV5-1	TRBJ2-7	NA	NA
CASSEAGTVYGYTF	TGTGCCAGCAGTGAAGCTGGGACAGTCTATGGCTACACCTTC	14	TRBV2	TRBJ1-2	TRBD1	NA
CASSQLDRVKNTEAFF	TGCGCCAGCAGCCAATTGGACAGGGTCAAGAACACTGAAGCTTTCTTT	16	TRBV4-1	TRBJ1-1	TRBD1	NA
CASSRFAADTQYF	TGTGCCAGCAGCCGCTTTGCAGCAGATACGCAGTATTTT	13	TRBV7-2	TRBJ2-3	NA	few